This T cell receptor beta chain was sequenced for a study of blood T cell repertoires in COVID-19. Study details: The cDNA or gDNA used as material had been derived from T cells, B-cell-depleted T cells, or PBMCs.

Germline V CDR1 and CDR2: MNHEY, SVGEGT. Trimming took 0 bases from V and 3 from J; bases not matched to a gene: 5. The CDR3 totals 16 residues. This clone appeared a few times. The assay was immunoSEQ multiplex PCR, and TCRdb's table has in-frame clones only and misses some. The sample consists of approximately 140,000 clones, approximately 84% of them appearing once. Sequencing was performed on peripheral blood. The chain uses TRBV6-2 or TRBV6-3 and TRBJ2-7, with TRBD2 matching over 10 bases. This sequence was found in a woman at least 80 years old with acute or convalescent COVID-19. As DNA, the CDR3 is TGTGCCAGCAGTTACTCGGCTAGCGGGGGCTACTACGAGCAGTACTTC. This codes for CASSYSASGGYYEQYF.